This T cell receptor beta chain was sequenced during a study of T cells after yellow fever vaccination. Study-wide points: There was a possibility that FACS-sorted repertoires contained abundant clonotypes contaminating from the bulk population. The secondary T-cell response peaked on day 5, not day 15, but was weaker. A small share of clonotypes appeared in both CD4 and CD8 compartments.

Germline CDR1 MNHNS, CDR2 SASEGT. V shed 1 base, J shed 5 bases, and the junction held 9 bases outside the gene matches. The CDR3 has 17 residues. Only a few counts were recorded for this clonotype. The antigen is undetermined. Generation of TCR cDNA used 5'RACE template switching (which added a universal primer site and UMIs). TCRdb called the 5' RACE reads again in MiXCR, with one record for every CDR3 protein. The data contain approximately 580,000 distinct CDR3 sequences, approximately 16% of them singletons. The receptor was isolated from a young man who received the YFV17D yellow fever vaccine. J is TRBJ2-1 and V is TRBV6-1; 9 positions match TRBD2. This specimen was PBMCs, taken around 5 days after the first yellow fever vaccination. For the CDR3, the DNA is TGTGCCAGCAGTGAAGTCCAGGGGCGGGGGGGCCACAATGAGCAGTTCTTC. As protein: CASSEVQGRGGHNEQFF.